This T cell receptor beta chain was profiled in a study of PD-1 blockade in classical Hodgkin lymphoma. CDR3 length: 16 amino acids. In germline, CDR1 is SEHNR, CDR2 FQNEAQ (reference sequence). The ends were cut back, 1 base at V and 3 bases at J, with 16 bases in the middle. Each patient experienced a relapse that followed autologous stem cell transplantation, and brentuximab vedotin exposure varied. TCRdb keeps only in-frame clones here, not all; method: immunoSEQ multiplex PCR. The data contain nearly 60,000 clones, around 93% of them seen just once; the ten biggest clones take up around 9.3%. A word on this clone: Its antigen is not identified.

General observations from the study: Whereas CD4+ TCR diversity had risen significantly by C4D1, CD8+ TCR diversity had not.

The V call is TRBV7-9, the J call TRBJ2-7; D is ambiguous. The source material was peripheral blood mononuclear cells (PBMCs), sampled before the second cycle of nivolumab. The receptor's source is a human donor with classical Hodgkin lymphoma. The CDR3 coding sequence is TGTGCCAGCAGCTTAGTCCCGCCAGGATACGTCTACGAGCAGTACTTC. Protein sequence: CASSLVPPGYVYEQYF.